The clone carrying this T cell receptor (beta chain) came up once. As yet, its antigen is unknown. The repertoire was sequenced with immunoSEQ multiplex PCR; TCRdb's copy has only in-frame clones and lacks some. The table records about 60,000 clones, approximately 95% of them present only once. Congenital heart defects were the reason for the corrective surgery that the donors, healthy Finnish infants, were having. A roughly 0.45-1 mL peripheral blood aliquot was taken intraoperatively from four of eight donors. Blood DNA came from all available leukocytes, not a fixed cell number. The data are from a study of human thymus T cells. Germline CDR1 is SEHNR and CDR2 is FQNEAQ (reference sequence). V was pared by 1 base and J by 4 bases, with 5 bases between. The CDR3 has 13 amino acids. Whole-study results and caveats: Among thymic and blood repertoires, usage of V and J genes appeared biased.

Sequencing was done on a sample of blood. This TCR was sampled from a boy under two years old with a congenital heart defect but otherwise immunologically healthy. The chain employs TRBV7-9 and TRBJ1-5; D gene uncertain. CDR3 loop: CASSLGPNQPQHF. The CDR3 nucleotides are TGTGCCAGCAGCTTAGGACCAAATCAGCCCCAGCATTTT. Based on the CDR3 plus reference TRBV7-9 and TRBJ1-5, the full variable domain is DTGVSQNPRHKITKRGQNVTFRCDPISEHNRLYWYRQTLGQGPEFLTYFQNEAQLEKSRLLSDRFSAERPKGSFSTLEIQRTEQGDSAMYLCASSLGPNQPQHFGDGTRLSIL.